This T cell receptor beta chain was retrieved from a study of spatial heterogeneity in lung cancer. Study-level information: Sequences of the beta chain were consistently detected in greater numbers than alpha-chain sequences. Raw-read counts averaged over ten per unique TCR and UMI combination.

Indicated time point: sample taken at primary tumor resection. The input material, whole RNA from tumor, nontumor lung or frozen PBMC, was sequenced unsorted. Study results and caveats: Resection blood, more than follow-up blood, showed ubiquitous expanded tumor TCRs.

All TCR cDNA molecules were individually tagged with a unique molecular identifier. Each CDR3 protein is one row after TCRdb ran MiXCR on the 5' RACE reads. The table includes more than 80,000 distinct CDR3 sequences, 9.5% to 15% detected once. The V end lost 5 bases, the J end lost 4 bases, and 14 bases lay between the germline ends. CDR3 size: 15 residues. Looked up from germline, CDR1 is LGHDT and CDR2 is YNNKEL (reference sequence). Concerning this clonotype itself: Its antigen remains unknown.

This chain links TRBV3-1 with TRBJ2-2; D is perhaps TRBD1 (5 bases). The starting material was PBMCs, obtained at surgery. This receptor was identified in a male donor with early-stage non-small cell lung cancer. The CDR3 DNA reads TGTGCCAGCAGCGAGTCAATAGGGGTCACCGGGGAGCTGTTTTTT. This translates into CASSESIGVTGELFF. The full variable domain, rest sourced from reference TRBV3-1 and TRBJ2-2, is DTAVSQTPKYLVTQMGNDKSIKCEQNLGHDTMYWYKQDSKKFLKIMFSYNNKELIINETVPNRFSPKSPDKAHLNLHINSLELGDSAVYFCASSESIGVTGELFFGEGSRLTVL.